The next 11 T cell receptor beta chains were all read from a single sample in a study of cytomegalovirus exposure and HLA in healthy donors. The primer mix had 60 Vbeta and 13 Jbeta primers. Assay used: immunoSEQ multiplex PCR; TCRdb lists only in-frame clones, some missing. The data show nearly 110,000 clones, roughly 70% seen once. Sequences were obtained from PBMCs. The receptors shown here come from a male donor in good health and CMV-seropositive.

This clone appeared once. The rearrangement joins TRBV18 to TRBJ1-1, with D possibly matching TRBD1 (5 bases). The CDR3 has 13 residues. Trimming left V 3 bases short and J 7 bases short, with 12 bases between. Germline values: CDR1 KGHSH, CDR2 LQKENI. The CDR3 here is CASSPSRQFEAFF. The CDR3 DNA is TGTGCCAGCTCACCTTCTCGACAGTTTGAAGCTTTCTTT.

J is TRBJ2-2 and V is TRBV19; 10 positions match TRBD2. The CDR3 covers 15 residues. The V and J ends lost 5 bases and 6 bases, in that order; junction bases with no gene match: 6. The V gene's germline CDR1 is LNHDA and CDR2 SQIVND (reference sequence). CDR3 sequence (DNA): TGTGCCAGTAGTTGGGCTAGCGGGAGCCCCGGGGAGCTGTTTTTT. Protein product: CASSWASGSPGELFF. The entire variable domain, with the rest obtained from reference TRBV19 and TRBJ2-2, is as follows: DGGITQSPKYLFRKEGQNVTLSCEQNLNHDAMYWYRQDPGQGLRLIYYSQIVNDFQKGDIAEGYSVSREKKESFPLTVTSAQKNPTAFYLCASSWASGSPGELFFGEGSRLTVL.

The chain combines TRBV19 with TRBJ2-1, with TRBD2 matching 12 bases. Losses at the gene ends were 1 base for V and 3 bases for J; bases not matched to a gene: 10. This CDR3 region has 19 residues. The V gene's germline CDR1 is LNHDA and CDR2 SQIVND (reference sequence). The CDR3 reads CASSIVVTSGGPSYNEQFF. As DNA, the CDR3 is TGTGCCAGTAGTATAGTTGTGACTAGCGGGGGCCCGAGCTACAATGAGCAGTTCTTC.

The chain carries TRBV7-2 and TRBJ2-2; tentative D call: TRBD2 (5 bases). The CDR3 runs 15 residues. Germline assignment: CDR1 SGHTA and CDR2 FQGNSA. Trimming left V 5 bases short and J 8 bases short, with 18 bases between. CDR3 DNA: TGTGCCAGCAGCCCCTACGGGCCGCGGGCGGGGGAGCTGTTTTTT. This translates into CASSPYGPRAGELFF.

This clone was seen once. This chain connects TRBV5-4 to TRBJ2-3, with a weak D call TRBD1 (6 bases). CDR1 and CDR2 from the germline V gene are SGHNT and YYREEE (reference sequence). The CDR3 contains 14 residues. V lost 3 bases to trimming and J lost 1 base, with 9 bases between them. CDR3 loop: CASSYRTGTDTQYF. For the CDR3, the DNA is TGTGCCAGCAGCTACCGGACAGGCACAGATACGCAGTATTTT. The whole variable domain, remainder taken from reference TRBV5-4 and TRBJ2-3, is ETGVTQSPTHLIKTRGQQVTLRCSSQSGHNTVSWYQQALGQGPQFIFQYYREEENGRGNFPPRFSGLQFPNYSSELNVNALELDDSALYLCASSYRTGTDTQYFGPGTRLTVL.

This sequence joins TRBV14 and TRBJ2-3, with 9 bases aligning to TRBD2. V shed 6 bases, J shed 0 bases, and the junction held 10 bases outside the gene matches. The CDR3 totals 17 residues. Looked up from germline, CDR1 is SGHDN and CDR2 is FVKESK. The CDR3 region is CASSLGPSGASTDTQYF. The DNA for the CDR3 is TGTGCCAGCAGTCTGGGCCCTAGCGGGGCTAGCACAGATACGCAGTATTTT.

This clone was counted a few times. This chain links TRBV18 with TRBJ1-1, with 8 positions matching TRBD1. V shed 5 bases and J 3 bases; nucleotides not matched to a gene: 8. Germline CDR1 is KGHSH and CDR2 is LQKENI. CDR3 size: 15 residues. The CDR3 is CASSATDRAYTEAFF. The CDR3 DNA reads as TGTGCCAGCTCAGCCACGGACAGGGCCTACACTGAAGCTTTCTTT.

The CDR3 reads CASSPAPAARGNEKLFF. The DNA of the CDR3 is TGTGCCAGCAGCCCTGCCCCAGCGGCCAGAGGTAATGAAAAACTGTTTTTT. The chain couples TRBV5-5 to TRBJ1-4; D not certain. The V and J ends lost 4 bases and 4 bases respectively, with 20 bases between them. The CDR3 covers 17 residues. Germline CDR1 reads SGHKS; CDR2 reads YYEKEE (reference sequence).

This clone was seen only a few times. The rearrangement links TRBV5-4 to TRBJ2-2; no definite D call. Trimming pared 0 bases from V and 5 bases from J, leaving 14 bases between. CDR3 size: 16 residues. Per germline, CDR1 SGHNT and CDR2 YYREEE (reference sequence). This chain's CDR3 is CASSLDYGRRTGELFF. DNA of the CDR3: TGTGCCAGCAGCTTGGATTATGGCCGGCGGACCGGGGAGCTGTTTTTT.

The chain uses TRBV29-1 and TRBJ2-2; TRBD2 might be the D (5 bases). The ends were cut back, 7 bases at V and 1 base at J, with 7 bases in the middle. Germline CDR1 is SQVTM and CDR2 is ANQGSEA. This CDR3 comprises 12 residues. The CDR3 nucleotides are TGCAGCGGCGCGGGGAACACCGGGGAGCTGTTTTTT. This codes for CSGAGNTGELFF.

The chain couples TRBV2 to TRBJ1-5, with 8 positions matching TRBD1. Germline CDR1 and CDR2: SNHLY and FYNNEI. The CDR3 consists of 17 residues. V gave up 6 bases and J gave up 0 bases; unmatched junction bases: 10. CDR3 nucleotides: TGTGCCAGCAGCACTTACAGGGGGGGATATAGCAATCAGCCCCAGCATTTT. Residues: CASSTYRGGYSNQPQHF.